These 9 T cell receptor beta chains originate from one sample sequenced in a study of shared clonotypes between healthy human individuals. Positive CCR7 selection of CD45RO-negative cells yielded the naive CD8 cells, and terminally differentiated effector memory CD45RA+ cells were excluded. The data were produced by immunoSEQ multiplex PCR, yet TCRdb's version contains in-frame clones alone and is incomplete. The repertoire holds some 2 million clones, over 85% seen once, with 1.1% in the top ten. The sample was naive CD8+ T cells sorted from blood. These receptors came from a man aged 18 to 35 in good health.

The chain has TRBV7-8 and TRBJ1-1; 12 bases align to TRBD1. The germline V gene has CDR1 SGHVS and CDR2 FQNEAQ. The length of the CDR3 is 19 residues. V dropped 2 bases and J dropped 2; count of bases not matched to a gene: 12. Here the CDR3 DNA reads TGTGCCAGCAGCTTACTTCCGGCCGGGACAGGGGGCCCAAACACTGAAGCTTTCTTT. This encodes CASSLLPAGTGGPNTEAFF.

The V and J genes are TRBV11-2 and TRBJ2-3; D perhaps matches TRBD1 (5 bases). V was clipped by 4 bases and J by 3 bases, with 17 bases between them. The germline V gene has CDR1 SGHAT and CDR2 FQNNGV. This CDR3 spans 16 amino acids. CDR3 in amino acids: CASSYDSPLGTDTQYF. The CDR3 coding sequence is TGTGCCAGCAGCTATGACAGCCCCCTGGGGACAGATACGCAGTATTTT.

J is TRBJ2-7 and V is TRBV13, with 9 positions matching TRBD1. The ends lost 6 bases at V and 4 bases at J; junction bases unmatched: 10. This CDR3 is built from 15 residues. Germline values: CDR1 PRHDT, CDR2 FYEKMQ (reference sequence). This CDR3 is CASSSGTGKGYEQYF. The CDR3 DNA reads as TGTGCCAGCAGTTCCGGGACAGGGAAAGGATACGAGCAGTACTTC.

The rearrangement links TRBV7-8 to TRBJ2-7; D is undetermined. Per germline, CDR1 SGHVS and CDR2 FQNEAQ. Trimming pared 5 bases from V and 0 bases from J, leaving 11 bases between. The CDR3 contains 14 residues. In DNA, the CDR3 is TGTGCCAGCAGCATAACTGGAAGCTCCTACGAGCAGTACTTC. This codes for CASSITGSSYEQYF.

The chain couples TRBV5-1 to TRBJ1-1, with D unclear. CDR1 SGHRS and CDR2 YFSETQ come from the germline V gene. The CDR3 is made up of 17 amino acids. Trimming took off 0 bases at V and 0 bases at J, with 15 bases between the two ends. The CDR3 coding sequence is TGCGCCAGCAGCTTGGTTGGATCCCAGCTTATGAACACTGAAGCTTTCTTT. It translates to CASSLVGSQLMNTEAFF. The whole variable domain, filled in from reference TRBV5-1 and TRBJ1-1, reads KAGVTQTPRYLIKTRGQQVTLSCSPISGHRSVSWYQQTPGQGLQFLFEYFSETQRNKGNFPGRFSGRQFSNSRSEMNVSTLELGDSALYLCASSLVGSQLMNTEAFFGQGTRLTVV.

This clone was detected once. The V gene is TRBV10-1, the J gene TRBJ2-3, with TRBD2 as a possible D gene (6 bases). The CDR3 length is 15 residues. Trimming took off 6 bases at V and 4 bases at J, with 17 bases between the two ends. Looked up from germline, CDR1 is WNHNN and CDR2 is SYGVQD (reference sequence). CDR3 DNA: TGCGCCAGCAGCGAACCGGGACTGGGACCAGATACGCAGTATTTT. Its protein is CASSEPGLGPDTQYF.

As to this clone: At the DNA level, this CDR3 is encoded by other sequences in the same sample as well. The gene calls are TRBV9 and TRBJ2-7, with 10 bases aligning to TRBD1. V trimming: 4 bases; J trimming: 3 bases; junction bases outside the gene matches: 4. This CDR3 contains 14 residues. The V gene's germline CDR1 is SGDLS and CDR2 YYNGEE. CDR3 loop: CASSQGDRGYEQYF. The CDR3 DNA follows: TGTGCCAGCAGCCAGGGGGACAGGGGCTACGAGCAGTACTTC. The full variable domain, rest sourced from reference TRBV9 and TRBJ2-7, is DSGVTQTPKHLITATGQRVTLRCSPRSGDLSVYWYQQSLDQGLQFLIQYYNGEERAKGNILERFSAQQFPDLHSELNLSSLELGDSALYFCASSQGDRGYEQYFGPGTRLTVT.

The chain couples TRBV4-1 to TRBJ2-7; 7 bases are a match to TRBD2. CDR3 length equals 14 residues. In germline, CDR1 is MGHRA, CDR2 YSYEKL. V shed 3 bases, J shed 5 bases, and the junction held 7 bases outside the gene matches. CDR3 region: CASSQTSYSDEQYF. The CDR3, as DNA: TGCGCCAGCAGCCAGACTAGCTATTCCGACGAGCAGTACTTC.

This clone was counted once. Here the CDR3 reads CAWSATSDLDEQYF. CDR3 bases: TGTGCCTGGAGTGCTACTAGCGATCTGGACGAGCAGTACTTC. The chain links TRBV30 to TRBJ2-7; TRBD2 aligns across 7 bases. V was pared by 1 base and J by 5 bases, with 8 bases of the junction left unmatched. This CDR3 contains 14 residues. Germline V gene data show CDR1 as GTSNPN and CDR2 as SVGIG (reference sequence). Full variable domain (missing parts from reference TRBV30 and TRBJ2-7): SQTIHQWPATLVQPVGSPLSLECTVEGTSNPNLYWYRQAAGRGLQLLFYSVGIGQISSEVPQNLSASRPQDRQFILSSKKLLLSDSGFYLCAWSATSDLDEQYFGPGTRLTVT.